The clone carrying this T cell receptor beta chain was seen a handful of times. Its antigen remains unidentified. Staining for CD45RO/CCR7/CD25/CD127/CD95/CD27 allowed sorting of CD4+ naive, central memory, regulatory and stem cell-like memory cells. Sorted populations all exceeded 98% purity. Reverse transcription of all isolated RNA meant that expressed TCRB transcripts were sequenced. Libraries were prepared by immunoSEQ multiplex PCR; TCRdb keeps only in-frame clonotypes and omits some of them. This table holds about 360,000 clones, around 13% found once. The CDR3 length is 17 residues. Germline CDR1 reads MDHEN; CDR2 reads SYDVKM. V lost 6 bases, J lost 6 bases, and 14 bases stayed unmatched. These data originate in a study of beta chain features in type 1 diabetes. Study-wide points: A closer apparent resemblance between naive, central memory and Treg TCRB repertoires was seen in patients than in healthy donors.

Input material: naive CD4+ T cells from blood. The TCR was taken from a man aged 18 to 30 in good health. The genes are TRBV28 and TRBJ2-7; 13 bases fit TRBD2. The CDR3 loop reads CASSRGLAGLNGVEQYF. CDR3 DNA: TGTGCCAGCAGCCGGGGACTAGCGGGACTCAACGGGGTCGAGCAGTACTTC.